The clone carrying this TCR beta chain was detected only once. Its matching antigen is unknown. This sample stems from a study of beta chain features in type 1 diabetes. Of the isolated RNA, all was reverse transcribed, and so the sequenced material was expressed TCRB transcripts. The data were produced by immunoSEQ multiplex PCR, yet TCRdb's version contains in-frame clones alone and is incomplete. The data contain about 16,000 clones, just under 55% of them seen just once; the ten biggest clones take up 0.45% to 0.55%. The study, taken as a whole, reports: VDJ junctions in type 1 diabetes patients carried more deletions and fewer insertions.

The V gene's germline CDR1 is SGDLS and CDR2 YYNGEE. This CDR3 comprises 14 residues. V lost 0 bases, J lost 7 bases, and 10 bases lay in between. This receptor was identified in a woman aged 18-30 years in good health. The V gene is TRBV9, the J gene TRBJ2-2, with unresolved D. The sequenced material came from stem cell memory CD4+ T cells from blood. CDR3 sequence: CASSVASNGGELFF. In DNA, the CDR3 is TGTGCCAGCAGCGTAGCTAGTAACGGCGGGGAGCTGTTTTTT.